These T cell receptor beta chains were read from a single sample in a study of vaccination effects on CD4 cells after COVID-19. Libraries were prepared by immunoSEQ multiplex PCR; TCRdb keeps only in-frame clonotypes and omits some of them. The sample includes 30,000 to 35,000 clones, around 75% of them seen just once. For these receptors, no antigen is known. This sample comprised CD4+ T cells from PBMCs cultured without peptide, obtained after COVID-19 vaccination. The source of these receptors is a human donor who had a prior SARS-CoV-2 infection. The conserved cysteine and the conserved F or W are not part of the CDR3 here.

TRBJ2-1,TRBV5-4,ASSNRAHGIEQF
TRBJ2-3,TRBV12-3/TRBV12-4,ASSLVRWDTQY
TRBJ2-7,TRBV6-5,ASSYSPQGASYEQY
TRBJ1-2,TRBV12-5,ASGRQDHYGYT
TRBJ1-6,TRBV7-3,ASSLTDGDSPLH
TRBJ2-6,TRBV5-1,ASSATDSGANVLT
TRBJ2-5,TRBV18,ASSPSTGTGGYETQY
TRBJ1-5,TRBV6-2/TRBV6-3,ASSYILGNQPQH
TRBJ1-2,TRBV6-4,ASSAGPTNYGYT
TRBJ2-2,TRBV7-2,ASTWTSWNTGELF
TRBJ2-5,TRBV10-2,ASSEPLVPGLAGEAQETQY
TRBJ2-1,TRBV18,ASSQTPGEQF
TRBJ1-6,TRBV21-1,ASSIYSSYNSPLH
TRBJ2-2,TRBV9,ASSTKIESVTGELF
TRBJ2-1,TRBV15,ATSRDTSGTVDEQF
TRBJ2-1,TRBV6-6,ASSHGTLKYNEQF
TRBJ2-1,TRBV2,ASSVQRGGTEQF
TRBJ1-4,TRBV27,ASSLIPNEKLF
TRBJ1-3,TRBV11-2,ASRQVGGRGNTIY
TRBJ2-1,TRBV24-1,ATTSTGAGQGFEQF
TRBJ1-5,TRBV7-2,ASSLGLEPQH
TRBJ2-3,TRBV9,ASSVEGGALYTDTQY
TRBJ1-2,TRBV5-4,ASSLGQGTYGYT
TRBJ2-1,TRBV2,ASSVFYRYNEQF
TRBJ1-2,TRBV7-8,ASSLVLRGGYGYT
TRBJ1-5,TRBV30,AWSVEGSQPQH
TRBJ2-2,TRBV30,AWSDLLAQANTGELF
TRBJ2-7,TRBV7-2,ASSRNSGGVSYEQY
TRBJ1-6,TRBV7-2,ASSLIFSPLH
TRBJ2-3,TRBV4-2,ASSPSLAREDTQY
TRBJ2-5,TRBV19,ASSIGREWGETQY
TRBJ2-1,TRBV5-1,ASRTTSGTSNEQF
TRBJ2-4,TRBV11-2,ASSTGHPNIQY
TRBJ1-1,TRBV28,ASSPIARGAF
TRBJ1-6,TRBV7-9,ASSHKLPGTYNSPLH
TRBJ2-7,TRBV13,ASSQGGDLAYEQY
TRBJ1-2,TRBV15,ATSRSRGVDEGGYT
TRBJ2-7,TRBV24-1,ATSDPRGYEQY
TRBJ1-4,TRBV7-2,ASGRAINEKLF
TRBJ2-3,TRBV24-1,ATSDLGSSGGISTDTQY
TRBJ1-6,TRBV2,ASSETGASSPLH
TRBJ2-3,TRBV3-1/TRBV3-2,ASSERGSTDTQY
TRBJ1-4,TRBV5-1,ASSLDSRNEKLF
TRBJ1-1,TRBV5-1,ASSWGSGVEAF
TRBJ2-1,TRBV9,ASSLWGEDTYNEQF
TRBJ1-1,TRBV5-1,ASVLAPGAPEAF
TRBJ2-6,TRBV19,ASSINRQGLAPGANVLT
TRBJ2-1,TRBV11-3,ASSPPDRGNEQF
TRBJ2-7,TRBV7-9,ASSFMGGAGDLYEQY